What follows are 25 T cell receptor beta chains derived from one specimen sequenced in a study of T cells in Graves' hyperthyroidism and ophthalmopathy. Amplified regions were TCR beta CDR3 sequences from RNA transcripts. Researchers ran a first-round RT-PCR on the TCR CDR3 using the HTBI primer set. TCRdb used MiXCR to reprocess the multiplex PCR reads, holding one entry per CDR3 protein. Of roughly 180,000 distinct CDR3 sequences in the sample, roughly 10% were seen once. The sequenced sample consisted of blood. These receptors all come from a young woman with Graves' hyperthyroidism that later progressed to Graves' ophthalmopathy.

The table lists this clonotype with many counts. This chain links TRBV2 with TRBJ2-1; D ambiguous. The CDR3 sequence is 14 residues long. Germline V gives CDR1 SNHLY, CDR2 FYNNEI. Trimming removed 7 bases at V and 0 bases at J, with 10 bases between. The CDR3 spells CASKDPSSYNEQFF. CDR3 coding DNA: TGTGCCAGCAAGGACCCCAGCTCCTACAATGAGCAGTTCTTC. Full variable domain (rest looked up from reference TRBV2 and TRBJ2-1): EPEVTQTPSHQVTQMGQEVILRCVPISNHLYFYWYRQILGQKVEFLVSFYNNEISEKSEIFDDQFSVERPDGSNFTLKIRSTKLEDSAMYFCASKDPSSYNEQFFGPGTRLTVL.

In this sample, this clonotype turned up many times. The chain employs TRBV7-9 and TRBJ1-4, with 8 bases aligning to TRBD1. CDR1 and CDR2 from the germline V gene are SEHNR and FQNEAQ (reference sequence). J gave up 0 bases and V 1 base, and 1 base lay outside the gene matches. CDR3 size: 16 residues. The CDR3, as DNA: TGTGCCAGCAGCTTAGGGACAGGGTCAACTAATGAAAAACTGTTTTTT. Protein: CASSLGTGSTNEKLFF. The full variable domain, its missing parts supplied by reference TRBV7-9 and TRBJ1-4, is DTGVSQNPRHKITKRGQNVTFRCDPISEHNRLYWYRQTLGQGPEFLTYFQNEAQLEKSRLLSDRFSAERPKGSFSTLEIQRTEQGDSAMYLCASSLGTGSTNEKLFFGSGTQLSVL.

This clonotype was detected many times. This chain connects TRBV20-1 to TRBJ1-5; D uncertain. This CDR3 is 16 amino acids long. Trimming removed 3 bases from V and 6 bases from J, with 21 bases in between. In germline, CDR1 is DFQATT, CDR2 SNEGSKA (reference sequence). The CDR3 is CSARDSKGGVIQPQHF. CDR3 DNA sequence: TGCAGTGCTAGGGATTCCAAGGGCGGGGTTATTCAGCCCCAGCATTTT.

This clonotype was seen repeatedly, ten times or more. The rearrangement uses TRBV12-3 or TRBV12-4 and TRBJ2-1; either TRBD1 or TRBD2 may fit D (7 bases each). The CDR3 is 14 amino acids. The germline V and J ends were trimmed by 7 bases and 9 bases, with 19 bases remaining between them. The CDR3 sequence is CASTGGTDPVEQFF. As DNA, the CDR3 is TGTGCCAGCACCGGGGGGACAGACCCTGTTGAGCAGTTCTTC.

The rearrangement joins TRBV15 to TRBJ1-5; D gene unclear. Germline V gives CDR1 LNHNV, CDR2 YYDKDF (reference sequence). With 5 bases removed from V and 5 bases from J, the gap between germline ends came to 10 bases. The CDR3 length is 13 residues. CDR3 residues: CATSRNRDQPQHF. The CDR3 nucleotides read TGTGCCACCAGCCGGAACCGGGATCAGCCCCAGCATTTT.

The CDR3: CASSRRLAGGLKPSYEQYF. CDR3 DNA sequence: TGTGCCAGCAGCCGCAGACTAGCGGGAGGGCTTAAGCCTTCCTACGAGCAGTACTTC. The V gene is TRBV4-2, the J gene TRBJ2-7; 14 bases match TRBD2. This CDR3 region has 19 residues. The V gene end was trimmed by 4 bases and the J gene end by 1 base; junction bases not matched to a gene: 12. Germline-derived CDR1 and CDR2 are LGHNA and YNFKEQ.

V gene TRBV9 combines with J gene TRBJ2-7, with 11 bases identical to TRBD2. This CDR3 comprises 15 residues. V gave up 3 bases and J gave up 1 base; unmatched junction bases: 3. Germline lookup yields CDR1 SGDLS and CDR2 YYNGEE. The CDR3 nucleotides read TGTGCCAGCAGCGGGGGGACTAGCGGATCCTACGAGCAGTACTTC. Protein sequence: CASSGGTSGSYEQYF.

This clonotype was seen many times. The chain couples TRBV12-3 or TRBV12-4 to TRBJ2-6, with 7 bases aligning to TRBD1. With 5 bases clipped from V and 2 bases from J, the junction kept 6 bases outside the gene matches. This CDR3 spans 16 amino acids. CDR3 in amino acids: CASSPTGAPGANVLTF. The CDR3, as DNA: TGTGCCAGCAGTCCCACAGGGGCCCCTGGGGCCAACGTCCTGACTTTC.

The chain is built from TRBV24-1 and TRBJ2-3, with 10 positions matching TRBD2. CDR1 KGHDR and CDR2 SFDVKD come from the germline V gene. V shed 3 bases and J 6 bases; nucleotides not matched to a gene: 14. This CDR3 region has 18 residues. The CDR3 loop reads CATSDPGGSSGGIDTQYF. The DNA of the CDR3 is TGTGCCACCAGTGATCCAGGGGGGAGTAGCGGGGGGATTGATACGCAGTATTTT.

In this sample, this clonotype turned up many times. V gene TRBV3-1 combines with J gene TRBJ2-7; a possible D gene is TRBD2 (5 bases). Germline V gene sequence: CDR1 LGHDT, CDR2 YNNKEL (reference sequence). The length of the CDR3 is 14 residues. Trimming removed 1 base from V and 0 bases from J, with 7 bases in between. The CDR3 DNA reads as TGTGCCAGCAGCCAAGGCCTAGCCTCCTACGAGCAGTACTTC. Its protein is CASSQGLASYEQYF.

This clonotype came up many times. V gene TRBV7-3 combines with J gene TRBJ2-3, with 8 bases matching TRBD2. Germline CDR1 reads SGHTA; CDR2 reads FQGTGA. V shed 5 bases, J shed 9 bases, and the junction held 7 bases outside the gene matches. The CDR3 spans 13 residues. The DNA for the CDR3 is TGTGCCAGCAGCCGATCGACTAGCGAAACGCAGTATTTT. Protein product: CASSRSTSETQYF.

This clonotype was recorded many times. The V and J genes are TRBV11-1 and TRBJ2-2; D remains unclear. Germline CDR1 and CDR2: SGHAT and FQDESV (reference sequence). The CDR3 spans 15 residues. Trimming pared 5 bases from V and 0 bases from J, leaving 10 bases between. DNA for the CDR3: TGTGCCAGCAGCCGCCCCCGATCGAACACCGGGGAGCTGTTTTTT. It translates to CASSRPRSNTGELFF.

This clonotype was recorded at least ten times. V is TRBV19 and J is TRBJ1-4; D is unresolved. This CDR3 has 15 amino acids. Germline V gives CDR1 LNHDA, CDR2 SQIVND (reference sequence). Trimming removed 7 bases at V and 0 bases at J, with 12 bases between. The CDR3 region has the DNA TGTGCCAGTAAGGTGGCGGTATCAACTAATGAAAAACTGTTTTTT. Residues: CASKVAVSTNEKLFF.

This clonotype was detected ten times or more. The CDR3 is CASSQGGRGSNQPQHF. In nucleotides, the CDR3 is TGTGCCAGCAGCCAAGGGGGCAGGGGAAGCAATCAGCCCCAGCATTTT. The J gene is TRBJ1-5, the V gene TRBV3-1, with D tentatively TRBD1 (6 bases). Germline-derived CDR1 and CDR2 are LGHDT and YNNKEL (reference sequence). The CDR3 has 16 residues. With 1 base removed from V and 1 base from J, the gap between germline ends came to 11 bases.

The table lists this clonotype with many counts. The V call is TRBV11-2, the J call TRBJ2-7; 12 bases match TRBD2. This CDR3 has 14 residues. Germline CDR1 and CDR2: SGHAT and FQNNGV. Germline trimming cut 5 bases from V and 6 bases from J; bases unmatched to any gene: 5. CDR3 protein: CASSNWTSGTEQYF. Here the CDR3 DNA reads TGTGCCAGCAGCAACTGGACTAGCGGGACCGAGCAGTACTTC.

This clonotype was counted at least ten times. CDR3 nucleotides: TGTGCCAGCAGTTGGGACCACCGGGAGCTGTTTTTT. Its translation: CASSWDHRELFF. The V call is TRBV12-3 or TRBV12-4, the J call TRBJ2-2, with D perhaps matching TRBD1 or TRBD2 (5 bases each). V shed 4 bases and J shed 9 bases, with 9 bases lying between them. The CDR3 consists of 12 residues.

There are many counts of this clonotype. The genes are TRBV28 and TRBJ2-3; a weak D match, TRBD2 (6 bases). V lost 5 bases and J 6 bases, leaving 15 bases between the germline ends. The CDR3 covers 14 residues. Per germline, CDR1 MDHEN and CDR2 SYDVKM. CDR3 nucleotides: TGTGCCAGCAGTGGTAGCGGCCATCCGGATACGCAGTATTTT. It encodes CASSGSGHPDTQYF.

This clonotype was counted ten times or more. The rearrangement joins TRBV20-1 to TRBJ1-1, with D tentatively TRBD1 (5 bases). Germline loops: CDR1 DFQATT, CDR2 SNEGSKA (reference sequence). V lost 6 bases, J lost 1 base, and 12 bases lay in between. The CDR3 spans 13 residues. CDR3 sequence (DNA): TGCAGTGCCCCCCGGGGGGGGAACACTGAAGCTTTCTTT. Its protein product is CSAPRGGNTEAFF.

This clonotype was seen at least ten times. The chain carries TRBV28 and TRBJ2-3; 8 bases are shared with TRBD1. The V and J ends lost 6 bases and 0 bases, in that order; junction bases with no gene match: 8. CDR1 MDHEN and CDR2 SYDVKM come from the germline V gene. CDR3 length: 16 amino acids. DNA for the CDR3: TGTGCCAGCAGCCCCGACAGGGGTGCTAGCACAGATACGCAGTATTTT. Translation gives CASSPDRGASTDTQYF.

CDR3 DNA: TGTGCCAGCAGCGTGTATCAGGGAAACACCGGGGAGCTGTTTTTT. Translated: CASSVYQGNTGELFF. This chain joins TRBV9 and TRBJ2-2; the D gene is possibly TRBD1 (5 bases). The CDR3 sequence is 15 residues long. The V end was cut by 2 bases, the J end by 2 bases, with 10 bases between. The germline gives CDR1 SGDLS, CDR2 YYNGEE.

This clonotype was found many times. The rearrangement joins TRBV11-1 to TRBJ1-6; possible D gene TRBD1, 5 bases. Trimming removed 2 bases at V and 9 bases at J, with 11 bases between. In germline, CDR1 is SGHAT, CDR2 FQDESV (reference sequence). This CDR3 is built from 14 residues. The CDR3: CASSLRGRGSPLHF. The CDR3 bases are TGTGCCAGCAGCTTACGTGGAAGGGGTTCACCCCTCCACTTT.

This clonotype was recorded at least ten times. The chain's CDR3 is CSARDLDNSNQPQHF. In nucleotides, the CDR3 is TGCAGTGCTAGAGATTTGGATAATAGCAATCAGCCCCAGCATTTT. The rearrangement joins TRBV20-1 to TRBJ1-5; D uncertain. V shed 0 bases and J shed 0 bases, with 9 bases lying between them. Germline assignment: CDR1 DFQATT and CDR2 SNEGSKA (reference sequence). This CDR3 has 15 amino acids.

The V and J genes are TRBV5-5 and TRBJ2-2; 7 positions agree with TRBD2. This CDR3 contains 20 residues. J lost 1 base, V lost 5 bases, and 20 bases had no gene match. CDR1 and CDR2 from the germline V gene are SGHKS and YYEKEE (reference sequence). CDR3 region: CASSFWPPGGWMRNTGELFF. In DNA, the CDR3 is TGTGCCAGCAGTTTTTGGCCCCCCGGGGGGTGGATGCGGAACACCGGGGAGCTGTTTTTT.

A word on this clonotype: A read error may account for a junction end that differs from germline. This sequence joins TRBV6-5 and TRBJ2-6, with D perhaps being TRBD1 or TRBD2 (6 bases each). CDR1 and CDR2 (germline): MNHEY, SVGAGI. The CDR3 length is 15 residues. The CDR3 DNA reads as TGTGCCAGCAGTTACAGGGGTTCGGGGGCCAACGTCCTGGCTTTC. Its translation is CASSYRGSGANVLAF.

This clonotype was found many times. The chain recombines TRBV6-5 with TRBJ2-5, with TRBD1 matching 7 bases. There are 16 residues in the CDR3. Germline lookup yields CDR1 MNHEY and CDR2 SVGAGI. V was clipped by 0 bases and J by 7 bases; unmatched bases: 11. CDR3: CASSYSPTGPSWTQYF. In DNA form, the CDR3 reads TGTGCCAGCAGTTACTCTCCGACAGGGCCCTCGTGGACCCAGTACTTC.